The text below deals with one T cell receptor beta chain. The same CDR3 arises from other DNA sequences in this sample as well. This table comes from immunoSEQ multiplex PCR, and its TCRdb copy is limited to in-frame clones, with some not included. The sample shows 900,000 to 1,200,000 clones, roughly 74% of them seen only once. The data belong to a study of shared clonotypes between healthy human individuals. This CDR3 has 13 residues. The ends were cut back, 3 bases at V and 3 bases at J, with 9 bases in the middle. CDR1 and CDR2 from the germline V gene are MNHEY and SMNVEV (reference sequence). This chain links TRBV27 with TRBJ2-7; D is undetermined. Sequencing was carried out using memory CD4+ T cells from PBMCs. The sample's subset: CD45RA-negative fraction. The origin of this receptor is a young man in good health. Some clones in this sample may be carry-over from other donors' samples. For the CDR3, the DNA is TGTGCCAGCAGTTTTAGACGTGACTACGAGCAGTACTTC. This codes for CASSFRRDYEQYF.